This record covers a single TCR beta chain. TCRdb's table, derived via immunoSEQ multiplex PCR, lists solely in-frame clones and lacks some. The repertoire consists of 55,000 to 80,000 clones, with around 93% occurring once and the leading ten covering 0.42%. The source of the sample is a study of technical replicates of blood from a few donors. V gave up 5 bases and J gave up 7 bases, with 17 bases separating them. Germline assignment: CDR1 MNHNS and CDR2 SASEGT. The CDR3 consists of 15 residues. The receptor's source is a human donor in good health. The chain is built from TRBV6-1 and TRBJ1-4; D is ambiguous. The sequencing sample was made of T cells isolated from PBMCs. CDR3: CASSRSETYGEKLFF. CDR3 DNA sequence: TGTGCCAGCAGTAGATCCGAGACTTATGGTGAAAAACTGTTTTTT.